The 20 T cell receptor beta chains below were found in one sample sequenced in a study of T cell responses to AZD1222 COVID-19 vaccine. The table came from immunoSEQ multiplex PCR; TCRdb's copy has only in-frame clones and leaves some out. The data show about 120,000 clones, around 90% seen once. Sequencing used peripheral blood, obtained on day 0 of AZD1222 vaccination. These TCRs come from an adult in good health.

This clone came up many times. The same CDR3 is also encoded by other DNA sequences in this sample. This CDR3 is CASSLPSGTNTGELFF. The CDR3 DNA follows: TGTGCCAGCAGTTTGCCGAGCGGAACGAACACCGGGGAGCTGTTTTTT. This chain joins TRBV27 and TRBJ2-2; D may be TRBD2 (5 bases). CDR1 MNHEY and CDR2 SMNVEV come from the germline V gene (reference sequence). This CDR3 has 16 residues. Trimming shortened V by 3 bases and J by 0 bases, and 11 bases separated the two germline ends.

The V and J genes are TRBV5-1 and TRBJ2-7; the D gene is possibly TRBD2 (5 bases). CDR3 length: 14 amino acids. Germline-derived CDR1 and CDR2 are SGHRS and YFSETQ. The V gene lost 0 bases and the J gene lost 5 bases, with 12 bases spanning the gap. The CDR3 DNA is TGCGCCAGCAGCTTGGAACGGGATGTCGACGAGCAGTACTTC. It is translated as CASSLERDVDEQYF.

The chain joins TRBV15 to TRBJ2-5; tentative D call: TRBD1 (6 bases). The germline CDR1 and CDR2 sequences are LNHNV and YYDKDF (reference sequence). V was shortened by 0 bases and J by 4 bases, with 15 bases between the two germline ends. The CDR3 runs to 16 residues. In DNA form, the CDR3 reads TGTGCCACCAGCAGAGAGGAACAGGGTAATGGAGAGACCCAGTACTTC. Protein sequence: CATSREEQGNGETQYF.

This rearrangement joins TRBV20-1 to TRBJ2-6; D gene ambiguous. The CDR3 consists of 19 residues. CDR1 is DFQATT, CDR2 SNEGSKA, per germline (reference sequence). V was trimmed by 3 bases and J by 0 bases, leaving 21 bases between them. CDR3 coding DNA: TGCAGTGCTAGTTCGACGGTTGGATACTCCCTCTCTGGGGCCAACGTCCTGACTTTC. Its protein product is CSASSTVGYSLSGANVLTF.

V and J are TRBV5-1 and TRBJ1-2; D gene unclear. This CDR3 has 14 residues. V was cut by 2 bases and J by 6 bases, with 14 bases left in between. Germline V lookup: CDR1 SGHRS, CDR2 YFSETQ. CDR3 in DNA: TGCGCCAGCAGCTTTACCGCCGGCCAGGATGGCTACACCTTC. Its translation: CASSFTAGQDGYTF.

The J gene is TRBJ2-2, the V gene TRBV5-8; D is uncertain. The CDR3 sequence is 16 residues long. V was trimmed by 1 base and J by 1 base, leaving 11 bases between them. The germline CDR1 and CDR2 sequences are SGHTS and YDEGEE. In DNA form, the CDR3 reads TGTGCCAGCAGCTTGATATTGGCAGGGAACACCGGGGAGCTGTTTTTT. Its translation is CASSLILAGNTGELFF.

The rearrangement links TRBV30 to TRBJ2-3, with no clear D. The CDR3 has 12 amino acids. Germline CDR1 is GTSNPN and CDR2 is SVGIG (reference sequence). Trimming stripped 2 bases from V and 2 bases from J, with 5 bases between. CDR3 region: CAWSRDTDTQYF. Here the CDR3 DNA reads TGTGCCTGGAGTAGGGACACAGATACGCAGTATTTT. Full variable domain (missing parts from reference TRBV30 and TRBJ2-3): SQTIHQWPATLVQPVGSPLSLECTVEGTSNPNLYWYRQAAGRGLQLLFYSVGIGQISSEVPQNLSASRPQDRQFILSSKKLLLSDSGFYLCAWSRDTDTQYFGPGTRLTVL.

This chain uses TRBV5-1 with TRBJ1-6; D not resolved. The CDR3 is made up of 15 amino acids. Germline lookup yields CDR1 SGHRS and CDR2 YFSETQ. V was pared by 5 bases and J by 10 bases, with 19 bases between. The CDR3 coding sequence is TGCGCCAGCAGTGTTGGGGATAACGGGAACTCACCCCTCCACTTT. Translation gives CASSVGDNGNSPLHF.

The chain employs TRBV7-3 and TRBJ1-1; D gene unclear. The germline V gene encodes CDR1 SGHTA and CDR2 FQGTGA. The CDR3 extends over 13 amino acids. Trimming took 2 bases from V and 3 from J, leaving 7 bases between them. Here the CDR3 DNA reads TGTGCCAGCAGCTTAGAGCGGGACACTGAAGCTTTCTTT. As protein: CASSLERDTEAFF.

This clone was seen just once. This sequence joins TRBV5-1 and TRBJ1-5, with D possibly TRBD1 on 5 matching bases. Germline lookup yields CDR1 SGHRS and CDR2 YFSETQ. CDR3 size: 15 residues. V was trimmed by 0 bases and J by 2 bases, leaving 9 bases between them. CDR3 in DNA: TGCGCCAGCAGCTTGGATGGGGCCGGCAATCAGCCCCAGCATTTT. It codes for CASSLDGAGNQPQHF.

CDR3 protein: CASSLISGNTIYF. CDR3 nucleotide sequence: TGTGCCAGCAGCTTAATCTCTGGAAACACCATATATTTT. The genes are TRBV7-9 and TRBJ1-3, with unresolved D. Germline CDR1 reads SEHNR; CDR2 reads FQNEAQ (reference sequence). This CDR3 region has 13 residues. V lost 2 bases, J lost 0 bases, and 2 bases lay in between.

The V call is TRBV7-2, the J call TRBJ1-1; D remains ambiguous. Germline V gene lookup returns CDR1 SGHTA and CDR2 FQGNSA. Deletions cut 1 base from V and 8 bases from J, with 8 bases between. CDR3 length equals 12 residues. The CDR3 DNA follows: TGTGCCAGCAGCTTAGGGCGGGCCGAAGCTTTCTTT. This translates into CASSLGRAEAFF.

The V gene is TRBV28, the J gene TRBJ1-2; D may be TRBD1 (5 bases). CDR1 and CDR2 (germline): MDHEN, SYDVKM. The CDR3 extends over 14 amino acids. Trimming stripped 7 bases from V and 7 bases from J, with 19 bases between. The DNA for the CDR3 is TGTGCCAGCAACGTTGGGGCCCGATCCTCTGGCTACACCTTC. This sequence encodes CASNVGARSSGYTF.

The rearrangement links TRBV7-8 to TRBJ1-2; TRBD1 aligns across 10 bases. V lost 4 bases, J lost 6 bases, and 8 bases stayed unmatched. Germline CDR1 SGHVS, CDR2 FQNEAQ. CDR3 length: 15 residues. For the CDR3, the DNA is TGTGCCAGCAGCTCACCGACAGGGGGCGGACATGGCTACACCTTC. Its protein product is CASSSPTGGGHGYTF.

The chain is built from TRBV20-1 and TRBJ2-7; possible D gene TRBD1, 5 bases. CDR3 length: 11 amino acids. Looked up from germline, CDR1 is DFQATT and CDR2 is SNEGSKA (reference sequence). V was pared by 7 bases and J by 2 bases, with 9 bases between. The CDR3 spells CSEARAYEQYF. DNA of the CDR3: TGCAGTGAGGCCAGGGCCTACGAGCAGTACTTC.

This chain links TRBV7-9 with TRBJ2-2; D not certain. The CDR3 has 15 amino acids. Trimming pared 1 base from V and 0 bases from J, leaving 6 bases between. Germline assignment: CDR1 SEHNR and CDR2 FQNEAQ (reference sequence). The CDR3 is CASSLGVSNTGELFF. The DNA of the CDR3 is TGTGCCAGCAGCTTAGGGGTCTCGAACACCGGGGAGCTGTTTTTT.

This clone was recorded a few times. V and J are TRBV7-2 and TRBJ1-5; D perhaps matches TRBD1 (6 bases). The germline gives CDR1 SGHTA, CDR2 FQGNSA. This CDR3 has 13 residues. The V and J ends lost 3 bases and 6 bases respectively, with 9 bases between them. The CDR3 nucleotides are TGTGCCAGCAGCTTGGGACACGGTCAGCCCCAGCATTTT. Its protein is CASSLGHGQPQHF.

The rearrangement joins TRBV5-6 to TRBJ2-3; D perhaps matches TRBD1 (5 bases). The CDR3 contains 14 residues. Trimming left V 1 base short and J 5 bases short, with 11 bases between. Germline CDR1 and CDR2: SGHDT and YYEEEE. This CDR3 reads CASSLLQGLDTQYF. DNA of the CDR3: TGTGCCAGCAGCTTGTTGCAGGGTCTAGATACGCAGTATTTT.

The chain combines TRBV4-2 with TRBJ1-6; TRBD1 might be the D (5 bases). CDR1 is LGHNA, CDR2 YNFKEQ, per germline. The CDR3 has 15 residues. V lost 0 bases and J 6 bases, leaving 9 bases between the germline ends. The CDR3 nucleotides are TGTGCCAGCAGCCAAGATTTGACAGTTAATTCACCCCTCCACTTT. It is translated as CASSQDLTVNSPLHF.

Note on this clone: At one boundary the junction diverges from the germline segment, which might be a read error. The V gene is TRBV7-2, the J gene TRBJ2-7, with 10 bases fitting TRBD1. CDR1 is SGHTA, CDR2 FQGNSA, per germline. The CDR3 is 13 amino acids. CDR3 DNA sequence: TGTGCCAGCAGCTTAGGGGCGACAGGGGGCCTTCTCTTC. Translated, it gives CASSLGATGGLLF. Drawing the rest from reference TRBV7-2 and TRBJ2-7, the complete variable domain is GAGVSQSPSNKVTEKGKDVELRCDPISGHTALYWYRQSLGQGLEFLIYFQGNSAPDKSGLPSDRFSAERTGGSVSTLTIQRTQQEDSAVYLCASSLGATGGLLFGPGTRLTVT.